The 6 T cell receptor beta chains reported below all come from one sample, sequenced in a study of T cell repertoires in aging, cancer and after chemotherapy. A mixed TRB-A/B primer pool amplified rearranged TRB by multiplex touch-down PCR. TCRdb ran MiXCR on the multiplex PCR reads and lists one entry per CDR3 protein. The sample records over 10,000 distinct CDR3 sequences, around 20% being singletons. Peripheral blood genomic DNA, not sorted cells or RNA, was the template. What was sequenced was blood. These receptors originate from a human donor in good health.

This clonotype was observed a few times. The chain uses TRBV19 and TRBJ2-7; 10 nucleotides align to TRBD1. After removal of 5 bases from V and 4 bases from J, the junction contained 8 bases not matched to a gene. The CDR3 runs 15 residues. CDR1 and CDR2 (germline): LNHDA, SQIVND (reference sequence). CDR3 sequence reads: CASSSTGTGVYEQYF. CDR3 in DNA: TGTGCCAGTAGTTCTACCGGGACAGGGGTTTACGAGCAGTACTTC.

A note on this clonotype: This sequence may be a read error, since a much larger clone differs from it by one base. In DNA form, the CDR3 reads TGTGCCAGCAGCTTAGGCGAGGCCTGGGGTAGCACAGATACGCAGTATTTT. It encodes CASSLGEAWGSTDTQYF. The chain employs TRBV13 and TRBJ2-3; D not resolved. Per the germline V gene, CDR1 is PRHDT and CDR2 is FYEKMQ (reference sequence). The CDR3 is made up of 17 amino acids. Trimming pared 0 bases from V and 0 bases from J, leaving 13 bases between. Complete variable domain (other parts from reference TRBV13 and TRBJ2-3): AAGVIQSPRHLIKEKRETATLKCYPIPRHDTVYWYQQGPGQDPQFLISFYEKMQSDKGSIPDRFSAQQFSDYHSELNMSSLELGDSALYFCASSLGEAWGSTDTQYFGPGTRLTVL.

CDR3 amino acids: CAISKGTGLDGYTF. In DNA, the CDR3 is TGTGCCATCAGTAAGGGGACAGGGTTGGATGGCTACACCTTC. J is TRBJ1-2 and V is TRBV10-3, with 9 positions matching TRBD1. Germline V gene sequence: CDR1 ENHRY, CDR2 SYGVKD. After removal of 5 bases from V and 6 bases from J, the junction contained 7 bases not matched to a gene. This CDR3 comprises 14 residues.

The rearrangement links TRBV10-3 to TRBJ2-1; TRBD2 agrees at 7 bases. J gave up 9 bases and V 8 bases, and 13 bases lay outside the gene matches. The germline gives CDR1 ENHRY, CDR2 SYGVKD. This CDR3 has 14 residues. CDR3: CAIREGLILGEQFF. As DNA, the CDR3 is TGTGCCATCCGAGAGGGACTAATCCTCGGTGAGCAGTTCTTC.

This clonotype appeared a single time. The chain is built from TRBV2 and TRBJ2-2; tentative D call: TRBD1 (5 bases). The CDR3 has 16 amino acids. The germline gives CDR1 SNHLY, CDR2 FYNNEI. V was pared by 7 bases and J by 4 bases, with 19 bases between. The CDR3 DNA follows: TGTGCCAGCACCCAGGGTGCCCTATCGGGCACCGGGGAGCTGTTTTTT. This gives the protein CASTQGALSGTGELFF. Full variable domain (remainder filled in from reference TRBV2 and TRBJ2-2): EPEVTQTPSHQVTQMGQEVILRCVPISNHLYFYWYRQILGQKVEFLVSFYNNEISEKSEIFDDQFSVERPDGSNFTLKIRSTKLEDSAMYFCASTQGALSGTGELFFGEGSRLTVL.

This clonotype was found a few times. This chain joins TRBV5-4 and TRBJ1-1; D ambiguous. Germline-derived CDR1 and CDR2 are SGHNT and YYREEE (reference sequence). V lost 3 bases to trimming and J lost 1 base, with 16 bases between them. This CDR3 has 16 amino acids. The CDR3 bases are TGTGCCAGCAGCTCGTTTTTTCAGAGGAGGAACACTGAAGCTTTCTTT. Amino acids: CASSSFFQRRNTEAFF. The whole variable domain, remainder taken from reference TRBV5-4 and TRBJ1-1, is ETGVTQSPTHLIKTRGQQVTLRCSSQSGHNTVSWYQQALGQGPQFIFQYYREEENGRGNFPPRFSGLQFPNYSSELNVNALELDDSALYLCASSSFFQRRNTEAFFGQGTRLTVV.